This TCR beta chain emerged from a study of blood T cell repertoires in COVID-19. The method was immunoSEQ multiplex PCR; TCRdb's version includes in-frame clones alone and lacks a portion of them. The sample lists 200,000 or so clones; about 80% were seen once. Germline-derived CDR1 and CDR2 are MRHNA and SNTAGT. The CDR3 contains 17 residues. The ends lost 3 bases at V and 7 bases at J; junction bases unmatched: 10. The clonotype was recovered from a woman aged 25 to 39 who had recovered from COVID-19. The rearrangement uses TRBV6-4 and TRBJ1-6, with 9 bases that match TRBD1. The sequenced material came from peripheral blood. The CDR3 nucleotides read TGTGCCAGCAGTGAGTTGTCGGACAGGGGTTACAATTCACCCCTCCACTTT. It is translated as CASSELSDRGYNSPLHF.